What follows are 15 T cell receptor beta chains derived from one specimen sequenced in a study of post-analysis software for immune sequencing data. Study results and caveats: Controls showed lower frequencies than patients for five TRBV segments, and TRBV5-6, TRBV5-1 and TRBV20-1 were among these.

These receptors' targets are unknown. Unique molecular identifiers had been added to the TCR beta cDNA libraries. TCRdb processed the PCR reads anew with MiXCR; each CDR3 protein has one entry. The sample lists over 700,000 distinct CDR3 sequences; roughly 27% were seen once. The sample taken for sequencing was blood. The receptor set was obtained from a girl under 18 with multiple sclerosis.

The table lists this clonotype with a few counts. This chain connects TRBV7-8 to TRBJ1-2, with D perhaps TRBD1 (5 bases). This CDR3 has 17 amino acids. Germline assignment: CDR1 SGHVS and CDR2 FQNEAQ. V lost 1 base and J 5 bases, leaving 20 bases between the germline ends. CDR3 in amino acids: CASSLVSIQEGLYGYTF. The DNA for the CDR3 is TGTGCCAGCAGCTTAGTGTCTATACAGGAAGGGTTGTATGGCTACACCTTC. Using reference TRBV7-8 and TRBJ1-2 for the parts outside the CDR3, the full variable domain is GAGVSQSPRYKVAKRGQDVALRCDPISGHVSLFWYQQALGQGPEFLTYFQNEAQLDKSGLPSDRFFAERPEGSVSTLKIQRTQQEDSAVYLCASSLVSIQEGLYGYTFGSGTRLTVV.

The rearrangement uses TRBV12-3 or TRBV12-4 and TRBJ2-3; D remains unclear. This CDR3 region has 12 residues. The V and J ends lost 6 bases and 2 bases respectively, with 6 bases between them. As DNA, the CDR3 is TGTGCCAGCAGGGTGAACACAGATACGCAGTATTTT. Translating it yields CASRVNTDTQYF.

This sequence joins TRBV7-9 and TRBJ1-2, with 12 bases that match TRBD1. The CDR3 runs to 14 residues. J was trimmed by 7 bases and V by 4 bases; bases with no gene match: 4. Per germline, CDR1 SEHNR and CDR2 FQNEAQ (reference sequence). In DNA form, the CDR3 reads TGTGCCAGCAGCTCCGGGACAGGGGGCGGTGGCTACACCTTC. It codes for CASSSGTGGGGYTF.

The rearrangement links TRBV29-1 to TRBJ2-7, with 13 bases identical to TRBD2. CDR1 is SQVTM, CDR2 ANQGSEA, per germline. This CDR3 is built from 14 residues. The V and J ends lost 6 bases and 5 bases, in that order; junction bases with no gene match: 7. The DNA for the CDR3 is TGCAGCGTGGGGACTAGCGGGACTTTCAACGAGCAGTACTTC. It translates to CSVGTSGTFNEQYF.

About this clonotype: A read error may produce the germline difference seen at one junction end. The chain uses TRBV28 and TRBJ1-1; a weak D match, TRBD1 (5 bases). The CDR3 runs 17 residues. Germline CDR1 is MDHEN and CDR2 is SYDVKM. The CDR3: CASSIGGIHPWNAEAFF. The DNA for the CDR3 is TGTGCCAGCAGTATTGGGGGGATACATCCGTGGAACGCTGAAGCTTTCTTT.

The chain uses TRBV6-6 and TRBJ1-5, with 8 bases lining up with TRBD1. This CDR3 is built from 16 residues. CDR1 MNHNY and CDR2 SVGAGI come from the germline V gene (reference sequence). Germline trimming cut 5 bases from V and 0 bases from J; bases unmatched to any gene: 6. The CDR3 loop is CASSHGTGDSNQPQHF. The CDR3 DNA sequence: TGTGCCAGCAGTCACGGGACAGGCGATAGCAATCAGCCCCAGCATTTT.

V is TRBV9 and J is TRBJ1-1; possible D gene TRBD1, 5 bases. The CDR3 sequence is 14 residues long. The germline V and J ends were trimmed by 4 bases and 6 bases, with 16 bases remaining between them. Germline loops: CDR1 SGDLS, CDR2 YYNGEE. The DNA of the CDR3 is TGTGCCAGCAGCCCCGCCCGGGGCATCGCTGAAGCTTTCTTT. It is translated as CASSPARGIAEAFF.

The chain combines TRBV9 with TRBJ2-7, with 8 bases lining up with TRBD1. With 4 bases clipped from V and 2 bases from J, the junction kept 11 bases outside the gene matches. Germline assignment: CDR1 SGDLS and CDR2 YYNGEE. This CDR3 contains 16 residues. CDR3 nucleotide sequence: TGTGCCAGCAGCCCTCCGGGACAGGAATTTGCCTACGAGCAGTACTTC. Its translation is CASSPPGQEFAYEQYF.

The chain combines TRBV18 with TRBJ2-7, with a possible D match to TRBD2 (6 bases). The J call may not be correct, given that the DNA end is closer to TRBJ2-5. Germline V gene lookup returns CDR1 KGHSH and CDR2 LQKENI. The CDR3 has 15 residues. The CDR3 DNA reads as TGTGCCGACTCACCACGCCAGGGAGGTGGAGAGACCCAGTACTTC. Translation: CADSPRQGGGETQYF.

The genes are TRBV7-2 and TRBJ2-3; possible D gene TRBD2, 6 bases. The CDR3 is 16 amino acids. The V end was cut by 1 base, the J end by 3 bases, with 14 bases between. CDR1 is SGHTA, CDR2 FQGNSA, per germline. In nucleotides, the CDR3 is TGTGCCAGCAGCTTAGAGGTCGGGGGAGTGACAGATACGCAGTATTTT. Its protein product is CASSLEVGGVTDTQYF.

The CDR3 is CATMGNNSPLHF. CDR3 bases: TGTGCCACCATGGGTAATAATTCACCCCTCCACTTT. The V call is TRBV7-9, the J call TRBJ1-6; no definite D call. V lost 10 bases and J 5 bases, leaving 9 bases between the germline ends. Germline V gene lookup returns CDR1 SEHNR and CDR2 FQNEAQ (reference sequence). This CDR3 region has 12 residues.

The genes are TRBV3-1 and TRBJ1-5; D is unclear. CDR1 is LGHDT and CDR2 is YNNKEL in the germline V gene (reference sequence). V was trimmed by 0 bases and J by 7 bases, leaving 13 bases between them. CDR3 length: 15 residues. In nucleotides, the CDR3 is TGTGCCAGCAGCCAAGAAGGGCGGGTGAACCAGCCCCAGCATTTT. Translating gives CASSQEGRVNQPQHF.

This clonotype was picked up a small number of times. The V call is TRBV5-1, the J call TRBJ2-1; 8 bases align to TRBD1. The germline V gene encodes CDR1 SGHRS and CDR2 YFSETQ. This CDR3 region has 14 residues. V shed 4 bases and J 6 bases; nucleotides not matched to a gene: 6. CDR3 protein: CASSQGAGVNEQFF. The CDR3 DNA follows: TGCGCCAGCAGCCAGGGGGCAGGGGTCAATGAGCAGTTCTTC.

This clonotype was counted between two and nine times. This chain joins TRBV2 and TRBJ2-3, with D unresolved. In germline, CDR1 is SNHLY, CDR2 FYNNEI. The length of the CDR3 is 13 residues. V was cut by 5 bases and J by 3 bases, with 9 bases left in between. The CDR3 loop is CASSPFGTDTQYF. The DNA for the CDR3 is TGTGCCAGCAGTCCATTTGGTACAGATACGCAGTATTTT.

The rearrangement links TRBV7-9 to TRBJ2-5; the D is unclear. Germline V gives CDR1 SEHNR, CDR2 FQNEAQ (reference sequence). V lost 3 bases, J lost 2 bases, and 13 bases lay in between. The CDR3 spans 15 residues. CDR3 sequence: CASSLPVWGQETQYF. The CDR3 nucleotides read TGTGCCAGCAGCTTGCCGGTCTGGGGTCAAGAGACCCAGTACTTC.